The source of this T cell receptor (beta chain) is a study of T cell responses to AZD1222 COVID-19 vaccine. General study points: The peak T cell response came first, and repertoires were sampled only after it. Nearly half of spike-specific TCRs reportedly target variant regions that are unmutated in the B.1.351 and B.1.1.7 variants.

V gave up 5 bases and J gave up 0 bases, with 8 bases separating them. Germline CDR1 and CDR2: LNHDA and SQIVND (reference sequence). CDR3 length: 14 residues. Pooling covered second doses at about 4 or about 12 weeks. Profiling relied on immunoSEQ multiplex PCR, and the TCRdb table lists in-frame clones only, not all of them. The table records roughly 170,000 clones, under 95% of them present only once. Points on this clone: Its specificity is not known.

This specimen was peripheral blood, taken 28 days after the second AZD1222 dose. The clonotype was recovered from an adult who received the AZD1222 COVID-19 vaccine. This sequence joins TRBV19 and TRBJ1-3; no definite D call. CDR3 amino acids: CASSVGSSGNTIYF. The CDR3 DNA reads as TGTGCCAGTAGTGTGGGGAGCTCTGGAAACACCATATATTTT.